These 13 T cell receptor beta chains originate from one sample sequenced in a study of response to subunit inactivated influenza vaccine. MiXCR was run by TCRdb on the RT-PCR reads, yielding one entry per CDR3 protein. The sample lists a few hundred thousand distinct CDR3 sequences, roughly 22% occurring once. This sample comprised PBMCs from blood, obtained less than 22 months after vaccination. All receptors come from a man between 50 and 75 years old who received an inactivated influenza vaccine.

This chain connects TRBV3-1 to TRBJ2-1; TRBD1 aligns across 10 bases. With V trimmed by 4 bases and J by 9 bases, 6 bases remained unmatched. This CDR3 is 14 amino acids long. Germline CDR1 is LGHDT and CDR2 is YNNKEL (reference sequence). CDR3 region: CASSPSTGGTEQFF. CDR3 in DNA: TGTGCCAGCAGCCCATCGACAGGGGGCACTGAGCAGTTCTTC.

This clonotype was found a few times. The rearrangement links TRBV11-2 to TRBJ2-5; 9 positions match TRBD2. CDR1 is SGHAT, CDR2 FQNNGV, per germline. The CDR3 consists of 15 residues. V was pared by 3 bases and J by 3 bases, with 5 bases of the junction left unmatched. The CDR3 sequence: CASSFTSSGEETQYF. The CDR3 DNA is TGTGCCAGCAGCTTCACTTCTAGCGGGGAAGAGACCCAGTACTTC.

In its sample, this clonotype was seen a few times. This chain links TRBV2 with TRBJ1-6; D may be TRBD1 (6 bases). Between the trimmed V and J ends, which lost 6 bases and 0 bases, there was a span of 9 bases. Germline loops: CDR1 SNHLY, CDR2 FYNNEI. The length of the CDR3 is 15 residues. The CDR3 region is CASRDRRSYNSPLHF. The CDR3 nucleotides read TGTGCCAGCAGAGACAGGCGCTCCTATAATTCACCCCTCCACTTT.

This clonotype was seen only a few times. This chain connects TRBV6-5 to TRBJ1-5; TRBD1 might be the D (5 bases). Trimming removed 0 bases at V and 7 bases at J, with 13 bases between. This CDR3 is built from 15 residues. CDR1 and CDR2 (germline): MNHEY, SVGAGI. CDR3: CASSYSPGPSQPQHF. The CDR3 DNA sequence: TGTGCCAGCAGTTACTCGCCAGGGCCTAGCCAGCCCCAGCATTTT.

This clonotype was detected a few times. J is TRBJ2-3 and V is TRBV15; 12 nucleotides match TRBD1. Germline CDR1 and CDR2: LNHNV and YYDKDF (reference sequence). J lost 4 bases, V lost 0 bases, and 5 bases had no gene match. There are 17 residues in the CDR3. The CDR3, as DNA: TGTGCCACCAGCAGAGAAGCCCGGGACAGGGGGCCAGATACGCAGTATTTT. Translated, it gives CATSREARDRGPDTQYF.

This chain joins TRBV5-5 and TRBJ1-4; tentatively, D is TRBD1 (6 bases). With 1 base removed from V and 2 bases from J, the gap between germline ends came to 9 bases. The germline V gene has CDR1 SGHKS and CDR2 YYEKEE (reference sequence). CDR3 length equals 15 residues. CDR3 nucleotides: TGTGCCAGCAGCTTGCCTGGGGGCACTAATGAAAAACTGTTTTTT. It codes for CASSLPGGTNEKLFF.

This clonotype was seen only a few times. V is TRBV20-1 and J is TRBJ1-6; maybe TRBD1 (5 bases). This CDR3 has 14 amino acids. Trimming removed 4 bases from V and 9 bases from J, with 16 bases in between. The germline V gene encodes CDR1 DFQATT and CDR2 SNEGSKA (reference sequence). The CDR3 sequence is CSATRDQGGSPLHF. For the CDR3, the DNA is TGCAGTGCTACTCGAGACCAGGGCGGTTCACCCCTCCACTTT.

The rearrangement uses TRBV5-1 and TRBJ2-3; D ambiguous. The CDR3 runs 14 residues. Deletions cut 4 bases from V and 0 bases from J, with 9 bases between. CDR1 and CDR2 (germline): SGHRS, YFSETQ. As DNA, the CDR3 is TGCGCCAGCAGCGGCACAGTTAGCACAGATACGCAGTATTTT. Protein product: CASSGTVSTDTQYF.

The CDR3 here is CASSFWRGFNTGELFF. In nucleotides, the CDR3 is TGTGCCAGCAGTTTTTGGAGGGGCTTCAACACCGGGGAGCTGTTTTTT. The rearrangement joins TRBV12-3 or TRBV12-4 to TRBJ2-2, with D perhaps TRBD2 (6 bases). With 3 bases removed from V and 2 bases from J, the gap between germline ends came to 13 bases. The CDR3 extends over 16 amino acids.

This clonotype has at least ten counts. This chain links TRBV2 with TRBJ1-5; 8 bases are a match to TRBD1. Losses at the gene ends were 6 bases for V and 6 bases for J; bases not matched to a gene: 4. The CDR3 consists of 13 residues. CDR1 is SNHLY, CDR2 FYNNEI, per germline. This chain's CDR3 is CASRGQEGQPQHF. CDR3 in DNA: TGTGCCAGCAGGGGACAGGAGGGTCAGCCCCAGCATTTT. Combining the CDR3 with reference TRBV2 and TRBJ1-5 gives the whole variable domain EPEVTQTPSHQVTQMGQEVILRCVPISNHLYFYWYRQILGQKVEFLVSFYNNEISEKSEIFDDQFSVERPDGSNFTLKIRSTKLEDSAMYFCASRGQEGQPQHFGDGTRLSIL.

A word on this clonotype: Just one base apart from a much larger clone, this may be a read error. V gene TRBV7-2 combines with J gene TRBJ1-2; D gene ambiguous. The CDR3 is made up of 13 amino acids. V dropped 1 base and J dropped 4 bases, with 7 bases sitting between them. CDR1 is SGHTA, CDR2 FQGNSA, per germline. The CDR3 coding sequence is TGTGCCAGCAGCTTAGACTGGTCCTATGGCTACACCTTC. This translates into CASSLDWSYGYTF.

The sample holds many counts of this clonotype. The rearrangement uses TRBV5-1 and TRBJ1-1, with D possibly TRBD1 on 6 matching bases. There are 13 residues in the CDR3. The germline gives CDR1 SGHRS, CDR2 YFSETQ. The V end lost 3 bases, the J end lost 1 base, and 7 bases lay between the germline ends. The CDR3 coding sequence is TGCGCCAGCAGCTCGGGACAGAACACTGAAGCTTTCTTT. Its translation is CASSSGQNTEAFF.

This clonotype was seen at least ten times. The chain uses TRBV5-1 and TRBJ1-4, with D uncertain. Germline lookup yields CDR1 SGHRS and CDR2 YFSETQ. The length of the CDR3 is 15 residues. The germline V and J ends were trimmed by 1 base and 5 bases, with 12 bases remaining between them. The CDR3 is CASSLFGQANEKLFF. The DNA of the CDR3 is TGCGCCAGCAGCTTGTTCGGGCAGGCAAATGAAAAACTGTTTTTT. Full variable domain (outside the CDR3, taken from reference TRBV5-1 and TRBJ1-4): KAGVTQTPRYLIKTRGQQVTLSCSPISGHRSVSWYQQTPGQGLQFLFEYFSETQRNKGNFPGRFSGRQFSNSRSEMNVSTLELGDSALYLCASSLFGQANEKLFFGSGTQLSVL.